Below, one T cell receptor (beta chain) is given with its context. In its sample, this clone was seen once. This clone's antigen is unknown. No much larger clone exists at a distance of one base, and base qualities are not known. The sample is drawn from a study of blood T cell repertoires in COVID-19 (TCRdb year 2020). Turning to the overall study: The collaborator samples originated in the United States, Italy and Spain and spanned the acute and convalescent phases of COVID-19. The prospective study material was composed of cDNA or gDNA derived from T cells, B-cell-depleted T cells, or PBMCs. Subjects who had been exposed to COVID-19, were actively infected with it, or had recovered from it provided the deeply sampled blood TCRbeta repertoires that made up the dataset. The repertoires were released in a freely available public database intended as a resource for research on the immune response to SARS-CoV-2. The samples were drawn from two sources: the first 160 participants of the ongoing ImmuneRACE study, and fewer than 1,500 subjects contributed by 6 global collaborators. Nearly every sample came with metadata listing a de-identified subject ID, COVID-19 status, age in years and sex. Where available, HLA class I and class II types were obtained from metadata supplied by the sample provider rather than from assay-based typing. General conclusions and limits of the study: Clinical and demographic metadata were provided uncurated, with the amount varying by source and participant.

TCRbeta CDR3 regions were amplified from genomic DNA by means of the immunoSEQ Assay, a bias-controlled multiplex PCR. The authors' pipeline ran thus. Nucleated cell counts per sample were estimated from amplification of reference gene primers within the assay. Sequence reads were collapsed and filtered to measure the absolute abundance of every unique TCRbeta CDR3 rearrangement. For each sample, productive Simpson clonality was calculated as the square root of Simpson's diversity index over productive rearrangements. Here the immuneACCESS table is served through TCRdb, limited to in-frame sequences with V and J called. Missing clones are a known gap in these copies; in checked studies unresolved V genes cover under half, and the rest lacks a known reason. Clone size and the V and J calls come from that table; the DNA yielded D and trimming. The sample profile shows about 280,000 clones; about 86% of them were found once. Jointly, the top ten make up 13% of the sample.

The germline V gene (reference sequence) provides CDR1 SEHNR and CDR2 FQNEAQ. Including cysteine and phenylalanine, the CDR3 has 14 amino acids. Of the read, only the CDR3 DNA is kept; its 42 bases are in frame from base 1. V drops 5 bases and J drops 6 bases, leaving 16 bases in between. One collaborating source in Seattle enrolled patients while the patients were actively infected and followed the patients over time throughout the course of disease. Whole blood was collected in K2EDTA tubes by collaborating institutions according to the institutions' own protocols. For TCRbeta analysis, collaborator samples were shipped as frozen whole blood, as isolated PBMCs, or as DNA extracted from either sample type.

The sequence is built from TRBV7-9 and TRBJ1-2, with TRBD1 perhaps the D gene, on 5 matching bases. Sequenced material: peripheral blood. The receptor's source is a woman in her sixties or seventies with COVID-19, enrolled during active disease. The CDR3 region has the sequence CASSQTQGIDGYTF. The nucleotide sequence is given as TGTGCCAGCAGCCAAACCCAGGGTATCGATGGCTACACCTTC.